Below are 8 T cell receptor beta chains sequenced from a single sample in a study of blood T cell repertoires in COVID-19. Sequencing was performed with immunoSEQ multiplex PCR; in TCRdb, only in-frame clones are kept and a portion is missing. The sample carries fewer than 110,000 clones, 89% recorded once. The specimen was peripheral blood. The receptors originated from a man in his forties or fifties with active or convalescent COVID-19.

The chain is built from TRBV4-3 and TRBJ2-7; 8 nucleotides match TRBD2. Per germline, CDR1 LGHNA and CDR2 YSLEER. V lost 0 bases to trimming and J lost 0 bases; unmatched junction nucleotides: 7. This CDR3 is built from 17 residues. Here the CDR3 reads CASSQDRVAGYSYEQYF. The CDR3 nucleotides are TGCGCCAGCAGCCAAGATCGGGTAGCGGGGTACTCCTACGAGCAGTACTTC.

This chain links TRBV3-1 (or the pseudogene TRBV3-2) with TRBJ2-7; the match to TRBD2 covers 9 bases. This CDR3 region has 15 residues. J was trimmed by 3 bases and V by 4 bases; bases with no gene match: 7. Germline V lookup: CDR1 LGHDT, CDR2 YNNKEL (reference sequence). The CDR3 DNA is TGTGCCAGCAGCCCTCAGCGGGAGGTTGGCTACGAGCAGTACTTC. Amino acids: CASSPQREVGYEQYF.

V and J are TRBV28 and TRBJ1-2, with D perhaps TRBD1 (5 bases). The CDR3 is 14 amino acids. The germline V gene has CDR1 MDHEN and CDR2 SYDVKM. Trimming took off 5 bases at V and 8 bases at J, with 18 bases between the two ends. CDR3 region: CASSPPLIWGGYTF. The CDR3 nucleotides read TGTGCCAGCAGTCCCCCCCTCATCTGGGGCGGCTACACCTTC.

The chain employs TRBV2 and TRBJ2-3; 7 positions match TRBD1. The ends lost 6 bases at V and 0 bases at J; junction bases unmatched: 6. The germline V gene encodes CDR1 SNHLY and CDR2 FYNNEI. The length of the CDR3 is 15 residues. CDR3 protein: CASSGTVSSTDTQYF. In DNA form, the CDR3 reads TGTGCCAGCAGCGGGACAGTCTCTAGCACAGATACGCAGTATTTT.

This clone was picked up one time. This sequence joins TRBV30 and TRBJ2-4; D may be TRBD2 (6 bases). The CDR3 totals 14 residues. CDR1 and CDR2 from the germline V gene are GTSNPN and SVGIG (reference sequence). The ends were cut back, 2 bases at V and 2 bases at J, with 10 bases in the middle. The chain's CDR3 is CAWSWGVTKNIQYF. DNA for the CDR3: TGTGCCTGGAGTTGGGGGGTTACCAAAAACATTCAGTACTTC.

The V gene is TRBV28, the J gene TRBJ1-5, with 8 bases matching TRBD1. The CDR3 contains 15 residues. V gave up 6 bases and J gave up 5 bases; unmatched junction bases: 9. The germline CDR1 and CDR2 sequences are MDHEN and SYDVKM. This CDR3 is CASRSDRGGYQPQHF. CDR3 bases: TGTGCCAGCAGATCCGACAGGGGAGGGTATCAGCCCCAGCATTTT.

The J gene is TRBJ1-2, the V gene TRBV4-3; the D gene is possibly TRBD1 (6 bases). V lost 0 bases and J lost 5, with 13 bases in between. The V gene's germline CDR1 is LGHNA and CDR2 YSLEER. CDR3 length: 15 amino acids. The CDR3 DNA reads TGCGCCAGCAGCCAAGATACACAGGGCATATATGGCTACACCTTC. It translates to CASSQDTQGIYGYTF.

This chain links TRBV24-1 with TRBJ2-5; 8 nucleotides match TRBD2. Germline loops: CDR1 KGHDR, CDR2 SFDVKD. Trimming took 1 base from V and 4 from J; bases not matched to a gene: 10. The CDR3 length is 17 residues. CDR3 in amino acids: CATSDLRASGSIETQYF. Written as DNA, the CDR3 is TGTGCCACCAGTGATTTAAGAGCGAGCGGGAGCATAGAGACCCAGTACTTC.